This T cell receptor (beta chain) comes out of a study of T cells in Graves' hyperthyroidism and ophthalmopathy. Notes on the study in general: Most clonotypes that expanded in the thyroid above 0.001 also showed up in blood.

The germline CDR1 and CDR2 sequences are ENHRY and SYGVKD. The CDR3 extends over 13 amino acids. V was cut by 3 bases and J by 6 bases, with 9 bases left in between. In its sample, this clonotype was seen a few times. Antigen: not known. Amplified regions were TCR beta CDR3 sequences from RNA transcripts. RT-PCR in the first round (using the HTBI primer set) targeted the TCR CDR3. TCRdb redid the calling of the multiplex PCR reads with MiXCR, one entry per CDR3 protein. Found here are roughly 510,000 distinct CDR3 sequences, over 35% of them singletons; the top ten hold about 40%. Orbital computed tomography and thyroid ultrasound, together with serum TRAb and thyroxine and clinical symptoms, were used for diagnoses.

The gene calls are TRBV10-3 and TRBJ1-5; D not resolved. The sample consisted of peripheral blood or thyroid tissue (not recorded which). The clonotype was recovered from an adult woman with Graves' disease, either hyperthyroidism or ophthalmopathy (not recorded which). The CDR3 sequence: CAISDEGGQPQHF. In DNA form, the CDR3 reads TGTGCCATCAGTGATGAGGGCGGTCAGCCCCAGCATTTT.